Shown below are 32 T cell receptor beta chains from a single sample sequenced in a study of T cells in Graves' hyperthyroidism and ophthalmopathy (dated by TCRdb to the late 2010s). Library construction relied on multiplex PCR. Sequenced using an Illumina HiSeq 2000. The TCR beta CDR3 regions were amplified from RNA transcripts. For the first round of RT-PCR on the TCR CDR3, the HTBI primer set was used together with the Qiagen OneStep RT-PCR kit. TCRdb ran its own pipeline on the public reads, namely fastp trimming at Q25 and MiXCR clone calling, and kept in-frame beta chains. One record per CDR3 amino acid sequence lists the most common genes and DNA. The sample table shows just under 750,000 distinct CDR3 sequences, and 30% to 40% are seen once. The biggest ten clones account for 31% of the sample. Sequencing was carried out using blood. These receptors all stem from a woman in her 40s with Graves' hyperthyroidism.

The rearrangement joins TRBV15 to TRBJ2-7, with 7 nucleotides matching TRBD2. CDR1 LNHNV and CDR2 YYDKDF come from the germline V gene (reference sequence). Trimming removed 0 bases from V and 5 bases from J; junction bases left unmatched: 4. This CDR3 has 14 residues. DNA of the CDR3: TGTGCCACCAGCAGAGATGAAGGGAGGGACGAGCAGTACTTC. Amino acid sequence: CATSRDEGRDEQYF. The entire variable domain, with the rest obtained from reference TRBV15 and TRBJ2-7, is as follows: DAMVIQNPRYQVTQFGKPVTLSCSQTLNHNVMYWYQQKSSQAPKLLFHYYDKDFNNEADTPDNFQSRRPNTSFCFLDIRSPGLGDTAMYLCATSRDEGRDEQYFGPGTRLTVT.

This sequence joins TRBV29-1 and TRBJ2-7, with 7 bases that match TRBD2. Germline CDR1 reads SQVTM; CDR2 reads ANQGSEA. The CDR3 runs to 12 residues. Germline trimming cut 8 bases from V and 7 bases from J; bases unmatched to any gene: 11. CDR3 amino acids: CSTTTGGDEQYF. DNA for the CDR3: TGCAGCACCACAACTGGGGGGGATGAGCAGTACTTC.

This sequence joins TRBV3-1 and TRBJ1-3; 7 nucleotides agree with TRBD2. The end of the DNA aligns better with TRBJ2-3, so the J call may be wrong. Germline V gives CDR1 LGHDT, CDR2 YNNKEL (reference sequence). The CDR3 contains 16 residues. The CDR3 coding sequence is TGTGCCAGCAGCCTTAACCTAGCGGAGACCACAGATACGCAGTATTTT. It translates to CASSLNLAETTDTQYF.

This clonotype was seen more than once but under ten times. The chain is built from TRBV6-2 or TRBV6-3 and TRBJ1-1; D is unclear. The ends were cut back, 1 base at V and 4 bases at J, with 10 bases in the middle. Germline CDR1 is MNHEY and CDR2 is SVGEGT. The CDR3 consists of 14 residues. The CDR3 sequence is CASSYFLVGTEAFF. The CDR3 region has the DNA TGTGCCAGCAGTTACTTTTTAGTGGGCACTGAAGCTTTCTTT.

This chain uses TRBV5-4 with TRBJ1-1; D remains unclear. Trimming took off 1 base at V and 5 bases at J, with 21 bases between the two ends. CDR3 length equals 17 residues. Per the germline V gene, CDR1 is SGHNT and CDR2 is YYREEE (reference sequence). This CDR3 reads CASSLSDSLRGGTEAFF. The CDR3 coding sequence is TGTGCCAGCAGCTTGTCCGATTCGTTGCGGGGTGGAACTGAAGCTTTCTTT.

The rearrangement uses TRBV28 and TRBJ2-2; D ambiguous. Deletions cut 4 bases from V and 6 bases from J, with 6 bases between. The CDR3 is 12 residues long. Germline V lookup: CDR1 MDHEN, CDR2 SYDVKM. The CDR3 loop reads CASSWFSGELFF. As DNA, the CDR3 is TGTGCCAGCAGTTGGTTCTCCGGGGAGCTGTTTTTT.

The V and J genes are TRBV15 and TRBJ2-1; D uncertain. Between the trimmed V and J ends, which lost 0 bases and 6 bases, there was a span of 12 bases. The CDR3 is 15 amino acids. The germline V gene has CDR1 LNHNV and CDR2 YYDKDF (reference sequence). CDR3 sequence: CATSRDFGELNEQFF. The DNA for the CDR3 is TGTGCCACCAGCAGAGATTTTGGTGAACTCAATGAGCAGTTCTTC.

This clonotype was counted at least ten times. The chain combines TRBV12-3 or TRBV12-4 with TRBJ2-5; no clear D. The CDR3 extends over 12 amino acids. Trimming cost V 6 bases and J 2 bases, with 7 bases left between them. CDR3 region: CASRDEQETQYF. The CDR3 DNA reads as TGTGCCAGCAGGGACGAACAAGAGACCCAGTACTTC.

The chain is built from TRBV6-2 or TRBV6-3 and TRBJ1-5, with D possibly matching TRBD1 (6 bases). Germline V gene data show CDR1 as MNHEY and CDR2 as SVGEGT. This CDR3 spans 16 amino acids. The ends were cut back, 5 bases at V and 0 bases at J, with 14 bases in the middle. The CDR3 here is CASSGRTVLSNQPQHF. The CDR3 bases are TGTGCCAGCAGTGGTAGGACAGTCCTTAGCAATCAGCCCCAGCATTTT.

This clonotype was seen a handful of times. CDR3: CASSLNYGQLSGANVLTF. DNA for the CDR3: TGTGCCAGCAGCTTAAATTACGGGCAGCTCTCTGGGGCCAACGTCCTGACTTTC. The chain has TRBV7-9 and TRBJ2-6, with D hard to call. The germline V gene encodes CDR1 SEHNR and CDR2 FQNEAQ (reference sequence). V was trimmed by 2 bases and J by 0 bases, leaving 14 bases between them. This CDR3 comprises 18 residues.

As to this clonotype: Germline is not matched at one junction end, which may reflect a read error. The V and J genes are TRBV7-2 and TRBJ2-6; TRBD2 agrees at 7 bases. The CDR3 has 17 residues. Germline V gene sequence: CDR1 SGHTA, CDR2 FQGNSA. The CDR3 DNA sequence: TGTGCCAGCAGCTTAGACCGGGGGGACTCTGGGGCCAACGTCCCGACTTTC. Its translation: CASSLDRGDSGANVPTF.

This clonotype was recorded many times. The chain is built from TRBV6-6 and TRBJ1-2, with no clear D. CDR3 size: 14 residues. Germline loops: CDR1 MNHNY, CDR2 SVGAGI (reference sequence). Trimming removed 5 bases from V and 4 bases from J, with 14 bases in between. The CDR3 here is CASSPLGPLYGYTF. Written as DNA, the CDR3 is TGTGCCAGCAGTCCCCTTGGGCCGCTCTATGGCTACACCTTC.

The V and J genes are TRBV10-3 and TRBJ2-5, with TRBD1 matching 8 bases. Germline values: CDR1 ENHRY, CDR2 SYGVKD. With V trimmed by 10 bases and J by 5 bases, 6 bases remained unmatched. The CDR3 is 12 residues long. The CDR3 sequence is CATEQGDETQYF. Here the CDR3 DNA reads TGTGCCACCGAACAGGGGGACGAGACCCAGTACTTC.

The V gene is TRBV29-1, the J gene TRBJ1-4, with TRBD1 identical over 11 bases. The CDR3 is 14 residues long. The junction had 11 bases not matched to a gene; V was cut back by 5 bases and J by 12 bases. Germline values: CDR1 SQVTM, CDR2 ANQGSEA. The CDR3 nucleotides read TGCAGCGTTTCCCCAATGGGACAGGGGGATCAACTGTTTTTT. Translation gives CSVSPMGQGDQLFF.

This clonotype was detected ten times or more. The chain employs TRBV10-3 and TRBJ1-1; TRBD1 matches at 7 bases. The CDR3 length is 15 residues. V was clipped by 5 bases and J by 3 bases; unmatched bases: 9. Germline CDR1 and CDR2: ENHRY and SYGVKD. The CDR3 DNA sequence: TGTGCCATCAGTCCCACAGGGGTCGGACACACTGAAGCTTTCTTT. Its translation is CAISPTGVGHTEAFF.

On this clonotype: Its ends do not fully match the called genes, so a read error is possible. The chain uses TRBV10-3 and TRBJ2-7, with a weak D call TRBD1 (5 bases). The CDR3 length is 13 residues. Germline V lookup: CDR1 ENHRY, CDR2 SYGVKD. CDR3 sequence: CAISRQLSCEQYF. In DNA, the CDR3 is TGTGCCATCAGCCGACAGCTCTCCTGCGAGCAGTACTTC.

As to this clonotype: A read error is possible here, since a much larger clone lies one base away. V gene TRBV11-2 combines with J gene TRBJ2-2; weak D call: TRBD2 (6 bases). The CDR3 contains 12 residues. From germline, CDR1 is SGHAT and CDR2 FQNNGV. The CDR3 DNA reads TGTGCCAGCAGCTTAGACGGCGGGGACCTGTTTTTT. This codes for CASSLDGGDLFF.

This rearrangement joins TRBV20-1 to TRBJ1-3; D is possibly TRBD1 (5 bases). The V end lost 0 bases, the J end lost 2 bases, and 17 bases lay between the germline ends. Germline-derived CDR1 and CDR2 are DFQATT and SNEGSKA (reference sequence). The CDR3 totals 17 residues. CDR3 in DNA: TGCAGTGCTAGAGATGCGCAGGGCGATAACCCTGGAAACACCATATATTTT. It is translated as CSARDAQGDNPGNTIYF.

The sample holds one count of this clonotype. This may come from a read error, since a much larger clone is one base off. The chain combines TRBV7-2 with TRBJ1-2, with a tentative D call TRBD1 (5 bases). Germline V CDR1 and CDR2: SGHTA, FQGNSA. Trimming cost V 1 base and J 0 bases, with 9 bases left between them. This CDR3 has 15 amino acids. The CDR3 loop is CASSLEGATNYGYTF. The CDR3 DNA is TGTGCCAGCAGCTTAGAAGGGGCAACTAACTATGGCTACACCTTC.

This clonotype was recorded many times. The chain employs TRBV5-6 and TRBJ2-5, with no clear D. This CDR3 is 14 amino acids long. Germline V gene data show CDR1 as SGHDT and CDR2 as YYEEEE. V was trimmed by 4 bases and J by 2 bases, leaving 12 bases between them. CDR3 in DNA: TGTGCCAGCAGCAGTTCCAGGAGACAAGAGACCCAGTACTTC. Its protein is CASSSSRRQETQYF.

V gene TRBV7-9 combines with J gene TRBJ1-1, with no clear D. The CDR3 is 13 residues long. Trimming removed 1 base at V and 4 bases at J, with 7 bases between. Germline CDR1 SEHNR, CDR2 FQNEAQ (reference sequence). The CDR3 DNA follows: TGTGCCAGCAGCTTAGTGCTGATCACTGAAGCTTTCTTT. Translating gives CASSLVLITEAFF.

This chain connects TRBV27 to TRBJ1-2; 8 positions agree with TRBD1. The germline gives CDR1 MNHEY, CDR2 SMNVEV (reference sequence). The CDR3 runs 18 residues. V shed 4 bases and J 4 bases; nucleotides not matched to a gene: 17. CDR3 protein: CASSYEITRDRTSYGYTF. The CDR3 bases are TGTGCCAGCAGTTACGAGATAACTAGGGACAGGACCTCCTATGGCTACACCTTC.

Remarks on this clonotype: A much bigger clone sits one base away, suggesting this may be a read error. This rearrangement joins TRBV7-9 to TRBJ1-1; TRBD1 matches 8 bases. The CDR3 has 17 amino acids. CDR1 and CDR2 (germline): SEHNR, FQNEAQ (reference sequence). V lost 5 bases to trimming and J lost 1 base; unmatched junction nucleotides: 12. The CDR3 bases are TGTGCCAGCAGCCTCCTGGACAGGGTAGGCGAGAACACTGAAGCTTTCTTT. It is translated as CASSLLDRVGENTEAFF.

This clonotype was detected ten times or more. The chain recombines TRBV11-2 with TRBJ1-1; D is unclear. The germline V and J ends were trimmed by 5 bases and 1 base, with 5 bases remaining between them. Germline V gene lookup returns CDR1 SGHAT and CDR2 FQNNGV. The CDR3 totals 12 residues. The CDR3 loop is CASSTANTEAFF. DNA of the CDR3: TGTGCCAGCAGCACCGCGAACACTGAAGCTTTCTTT. Variable domain in full (rest from reference TRBV11-2 and TRBJ1-1): EAGVAQSPRYKIIEKRQSVAFWCNPISGHATLYWYQQILGQGPKLLIQFQNNGVVDDSQLPKDRFSAERLKGVDSTLKIQPAKLEDSAVYLCASSTANTEAFFGQGTRLTVV.

This clonotype was seen once. The rearrangement uses TRBV10-3 and TRBJ1-5, with a weak D call TRBD1 (5 bases). This CDR3 region has 14 residues. Germline CDR1 is ENHRY and CDR2 is SYGVKD. V was cut by 6 bases and J by 5 bases, with 14 bases left in between. The CDR3 sequence is CAISERGSHQPQHF. The CDR3, as DNA: TGTGCCATCAGCGAGAGGGGCTCGCATCAGCCCCAGCATTTT.

This clonotype was detected only a few times. The chain has TRBV15 and TRBJ2-5, with D perhaps matching TRBD2 (6 bases). The length of the CDR3 is 15 residues. CDR1 is LNHNV and CDR2 is YYDKDF in the germline V gene (reference sequence). V gave up 5 bases and J gave up 3 bases, with 16 bases separating them. CDR3 coding DNA: TGTGCCACCAGCCCGATCAGTGCGGGGAAAGAGACCCAGTACTTC. Residues: CATSPISAGKETQYF.

The chain joins TRBV5-4 to TRBJ1-1; D not resolved. With 0 bases removed from V and 6 bases from J, the gap between germline ends came to 27 bases. Germline assignment: CDR1 SGHNT and CDR2 YYREEE (reference sequence). The CDR3 consists of 19 residues. CDR3 loop: CASSLVQHRRSIVGSEAFF. CDR3 nucleotide sequence: TGTGCCAGCAGCTTGGTGCAGCACCGGCGATCTATAGTTGGGTCTGAAGCTTTCTTT.

This clonotype was recorded a few times. V is TRBV13 and J is TRBJ2-2; D is perhaps TRBD1 (6 bases). This CDR3 is built from 15 residues. Trimming removed 5 bases at V and 7 bases at J, with 17 bases between. CDR1 and CDR2 from the germline V gene are PRHDT and FYEKMQ (reference sequence). In nucleotides, the CDR3 is TGTGCCAGCAGCCAAGACACAGGGTGGGACGGGGAGCTGTTTTTT. Protein sequence: CASSQDTGWDGELFF.

This clonotype showed up many times. The chain uses TRBV20-1 and TRBJ2-5; a weak D match, TRBD1 (5 bases). This CDR3 is 12 amino acids long. The V gene lost 1 base and the J gene lost 5 bases, with 8 bases spanning the gap. Germline V gene lookup returns CDR1 DFQATT and CDR2 SNEGSKA (reference sequence). CDR3 in amino acids: CSARGPGETQYF. CDR3 bases: TGCAGTGCTAGAGGGCCAGGGGAGACCCAGTACTTC.

The genes are TRBV6-5 and TRBJ1-1; TRBD1 is a possible D gene (6 bases). Germline assignment: CDR1 MNHEY and CDR2 SVGAGI. With 4 bases removed from V and 7 bases from J, the gap between germline ends came to 13 bases. The CDR3 consists of 13 residues. CDR3 sequence reads: CASSSGHLHEAFF. The CDR3 DNA follows: TGTGCCAGCAGTTCGGGACATCTTCATGAAGCTTTCTTT.

On this clonotype: Since a much larger clone is just one base distant, this may be a read error. The gene calls are TRBV20-1 and TRBJ1-1; no definite D call. Per the germline V gene, CDR1 is DFQATT and CDR2 is SNEGSKA (reference sequence). This CDR3 has 13 amino acids. This CDR3 is CGAKDGGGREAFF. The CDR3 DNA sequence: TGCGGTGCCAAGGACGGTGGTGGCAGGGAAGCTTTCTTT.

This sequence joins TRBV30 and TRBJ1-1; D remains unclear. This CDR3 region has 13 residues. The V gene's germline CDR1 is GTSNPN and CDR2 SVGIG (reference sequence). V lost 3 bases, J lost 2 bases, and 10 bases lay in between. CDR3 in amino acids: CAWRATSNTEAFF. The DNA for the CDR3 is TGTGCCTGGAGAGCCACAAGTAACACTGAAGCTTTCTTT. Together with reference TRBV30 and TRBJ1-1, the CDR3 gives the full variable domain: SQTIHQWPATLVQPVGSPLSLECTVEGTSNPNLYWYRQAAGRGLQLLFYSVGIGQISSEVPQNLSASRPQDRQFILSSKKLLLSDSGFYLCAWRATSNTEAFFGQGTRLTVV.